The 21 T cell receptor beta chains in this list originate from one sample, sequenced in a study of beta chain features in type 1 diabetes. The sequenced template was cDNA made from the entire isolated RNA. The method was immunoSEQ multiplex PCR; TCRdb's version includes in-frame clones alone and lacks a portion of them. The profile shows hundreds of thousands of clones, about 29% of them singletons. The sequenced sample consisted of naive CD4+ T cells from blood. The receptors derive from a man younger than 30 in good health.

This clone was found a few times. The chain recombines TRBV7-6 with TRBJ2-5, with 10 positions matching TRBD2. CDR1 is SGHVS and CDR2 is FNYEAQ in the germline V gene. With V trimmed by 5 bases and J by 9 bases, 15 bases remained unmatched. CDR3 length: 16 residues. CDR3 bases: TGTGCCAGCAGCATCAGGGATCTAGCGGGAGCGGTTCCCCAGTACTTC. Its protein is CASSIRDLAGAVPQYF.

Regarding this clone: Other DNA sequences in the sample encode the same CDR3. The chain has TRBV29-1 and TRBJ2-7; maybe TRBD1 (6 bases). In germline, CDR1 is SQVTM, CDR2 ANQGSEA. The CDR3 covers 12 residues. With 6 bases removed from V and 2 bases from J, the gap between germline ends came to 11 bases. The CDR3 nucleotides read TGCAGCGTGGGCGGACAGACCTACGAGCAGTACTTC. Encoded protein: CSVGGQTYEQYF.

CDR3 bases: TGTGCCAGCAGGGACTGGAGCGAGGCCTACGAGCAGTACTTC. Protein product: CASRDWSEAYEQYF. The chain employs TRBV28 and TRBJ2-7; the D gene is possibly TRBD2 (5 bases). The CDR3 has 14 residues. Germline V lookup: CDR1 MDHEN, CDR2 SYDVKM. Trimming stripped 6 bases from V and 2 bases from J, with 14 bases between. Complete variable domain (other parts from reference TRBV28 and TRBJ2-7): DVKVTQSSRYLVKRTGEKVFLECVQDMDHENMFWYRQDPGLGLRLIYFSYDVKMKEKGDIPEGYSVSREKKERFSLILESASTNQTSMYLCASRDWSEAYEQYFGPGTRLTVT.

Here the CDR3 DNA reads TGTGCCACCAGCAGAGATGCTGTAGGCGGGTTTAGCACAGATACGCAGTATTTT. Translation gives CATSRDAVGGFSTDTQYF. The chain uses TRBV15 and TRBJ2-3; possible D gene TRBD2, 5 bases. V lost 0 bases and J 0 bases, leaving 16 bases between the germline ends. Germline V lookup: CDR1 LNHNV, CDR2 YYDKDF (reference sequence). The CDR3 loop spans 18 amino acids.

This clone was seen a few times. The chain links TRBV29-1 to TRBJ2-5; weak D call: TRBD2 (5 bases). The CDR3 covers 12 residues. Germline V gene sequence: CDR1 SQVTM, CDR2 ANQGSEA. V lost 2 bases and J 5 bases, leaving 9 bases between the germline ends. The CDR3 spells CSVETRWETQYF. CDR3 DNA sequence: TGCAGCGTTGAAACTAGGTGGGAGACCCAGTACTTC.

In this sample, this clone turned up a few times. The rearrangement uses TRBV7-2 and TRBJ2-5, with 7 bases identical to TRBD2. This CDR3 region has 13 residues. V dropped 5 bases and J dropped 5; count of bases not matched to a gene: 5. Germline V gene data show CDR1 as SGHTA and CDR2 as FQGNSA. CDR3: CASSNSGMETQYF. CDR3 in DNA: TGTGCCAGCAGCAACAGCGGGATGGAGACCCAGTACTTC.

The rearrangement uses TRBV5-1 and TRBJ2-1; 7 nucleotides line up with TRBD2. The V gene's germline CDR1 is SGHRS and CDR2 YFSETQ. The CDR3 contains 17 residues. Trimming took 0 bases from V and 8 from J; bases not matched to a gene: 14. The CDR3 spells CASSLAGLGGRADEQFF. CDR3 nucleotides: TGCGCCAGCAGCTTGGCCGGCTTGGGCGGGAGAGCCGATGAGCAGTTCTTC.

This clone was detected only a few times. V usage is TRBV4-1 and J usage is TRBJ2-3, with a weak D call TRBD2 (6 bases). Germline V gene data show CDR1 as MGHRA and CDR2 as YSYEKL. The CDR3 is made up of 16 amino acids. The V gene lost 5 bases and the J gene lost 3 bases, with 18 bases spanning the gap. The CDR3 reads CASSWGGRGTTDTQYF. The CDR3 DNA follows: TGCGCCAGCAGCTGGGGCGGGCGGGGTACAACAGATACGCAGTATTTT.

A few counts support this clone. The rearrangement uses TRBV7-9 and TRBJ2-3, with TRBD2 matching over 10 bases. The trim removed 0 bases at V and 1 base at J, leaving 4 bases unmatched. The CDR3 has 17 amino acids. The germline V gene encodes CDR1 SEHNR and CDR2 FQNEAQ (reference sequence). The CDR3: CASSLASGRERTDTQYF. In DNA form, the CDR3 reads TGTGCCAGCAGCTTAGCAAGCGGGAGGGAGCGCACAGATACGCAGTATTTT.

This clone was found a few times. The gene calls are TRBV5-1 and TRBJ2-1, with 7 bases lining up with TRBD2. J was trimmed by 0 bases and V by 3 bases; bases with no gene match: 3. The germline V gene has CDR1 SGHRS and CDR2 YFSETQ. This CDR3 comprises 15 residues. CDR3 sequence (DNA): TGCGCCAGCAGCTCGGGGGGAATCTCCTACAATGAGCAGTTCTTC. This translates into CASSSGGISYNEQFF.

This clone occurred a few times. The chain uses TRBV7-3 and TRBJ2-3; 11 nucleotides match TRBD2. The CDR3 runs to 15 residues. V lost 5 bases and J lost 2; bases outside the gene matches: 3. Germline V CDR1 and CDR2: SGHTA, FQGTGA. CDR3 protein: CASSEGLAATDTQYF. The CDR3 nucleotides are TGTGCCAGCAGCGAGGGACTAGCGGCCACAGATACGCAGTATTTT.

The chain links TRBV29-1 to TRBJ1-5; a possible D gene is TRBD1 (6 bases). In germline, CDR1 is SQVTM, CDR2 ANQGSEA. The CDR3 covers 13 residues. V was trimmed by 4 bases and J by 4 bases, leaving 11 bases between them. For the CDR3, the DNA is TGCAGCGTTGGGGGGGGCGAAAATCAGCCCCAGCATTTT. This sequence encodes CSVGGGENQPQHF.

This clone was recorded a few times. V is TRBV6-6 and J is TRBJ2-5, with 8 positions matching TRBD1. From germline, CDR1 is MNHNY and CDR2 SVGAGI (reference sequence). The CDR3 is 14 amino acids. The V segment lost 6 bases and the J segment 5 bases; nucleotides outside the gene matches: 8. CDR3 region: CASRRAGGGETQYF. The CDR3 coding sequence is TGTGCCAGCAGGCGGGCAGGGGGCGGGGAGACCCAGTACTTC.

Only a few counts were recorded for this clone. This chain connects TRBV19 to TRBJ2-1; 11 positions match TRBD2. Germline CDR1 LNHDA, CDR2 SQIVND (reference sequence). V lost 7 bases to trimming and J lost 8 bases; unmatched junction nucleotides: 10. The CDR3 consists of 15 residues. The CDR3 region is CASTPTSGVYHEQFF. DNA of the CDR3: TGTGCCAGTACCCCGACTAGCGGGGTGTACCATGAGCAGTTCTTC.

The chain recombines TRBV11-3 with TRBJ2-3, with unresolved D. Germline lookup yields CDR1 SGHNT and CDR2 YENEEA. V was trimmed by 5 bases and J by 2 bases, leaving 11 bases between them. The CDR3 consists of 14 residues. CDR3: CASSPNGNTDTQYF. The DNA of the CDR3 is TGTGCCAGCAGCCCGAACGGTAACACAGATACGCAGTATTTT.

This chain connects TRBV27 to TRBJ2-7; 9 nucleotides line up with TRBD1. The trim removed 5 bases at V and 6 bases at J, leaving 11 bases unmatched. Per germline, CDR1 MNHEY and CDR2 SMNVEV (reference sequence). This CDR3 comprises 15 residues. The CDR3 region is CASSVQGASLPEQYF. The DNA of the CDR3 is TGTGCCAGCAGTGTACAGGGGGCATCGCTTCCCGAGCAGTACTTC.

This clone has a handful of counts. Sequence at one end of the junction differs from germline and may be a read error. V and J are TRBV27 and TRBJ2-7; 9 bases align to TRBD1. This CDR3 is built from 16 residues. Germline CDR1 MNHEY, CDR2 SMNVEV (reference sequence). The CDR3 DNA is TGTGCCAGCAGTGTATCCGGGACAGGGAGGTCCTACGAGCAGTACTTC. Residues: CASSVSGTGRSYEQYF.

This chain joins TRBV10-3 and TRBJ2-5; 12 positions match TRBD1. CDR1 is ENHRY and CDR2 is SYGVKD in the germline V gene. With V trimmed by 6 bases and J by 5 bases, 7 bases remained unmatched. CDR3 length: 15 amino acids. The CDR3 DNA reads as TGTGCCATCAGCTCCGGGACAGGGGGCTCGGAGACCCAGTACTTC. This encodes CAISSGTGGSETQYF.

This clone was observed a handful of times. V gene TRBV30 combines with J gene TRBJ1-1; D perhaps matches TRBD1 (5 bases). CDR1 GTSNPN and CDR2 SVGIG come from the germline V gene (reference sequence). Trimming removed 3 bases at V and 1 base at J, with 12 bases between. The CDR3 is made up of 14 amino acids. The CDR3 reads CAWRTGQGNTEAFF. As DNA, the CDR3 is TGTGCCTGGAGAACGGGGCAGGGGAACACTGAAGCTTTCTTT. The full variable domain, completed using reference TRBV30 and TRBJ1-1, is SQTIHQWPATLVQPVGSPLSLECTVEGTSNPNLYWYRQAAGRGLQLLFYSVGIGQISSEVPQNLSASRPQDRQFILSSKKLLLSDSGFYLCAWRTGQGNTEAFFGQGTRLTVV.

This clone was counted a few times. The J gene is TRBJ2-7, the V gene TRBV5-4; possibly TRBD2 for D (6 bases). V gave up 2 bases and J gave up 6 bases, with 15 bases separating them. This CDR3 spans 14 amino acids. CDR1 and CDR2 from the germline V gene are SGHNT and YYREEE (reference sequence). For the CDR3, the DNA is TGTGCCAGCAGCTTAGCGCGGGATCTTGGCGAGCAGTACTTC. This sequence encodes CASSLARDLGEQYF.

The chain uses TRBV7-2 and TRBJ1-2; D may be TRBD1 (6 bases). Germline V gives CDR1 SGHTA, CDR2 FQGNSA. The V end was cut by 5 bases, the J end by 5 bases, with 12 bases between. CDR3 size: 13 residues. This CDR3 reads CASSRGGGYGYTF. CDR3 sequence (DNA): TGTGCCAGCAGCCGAGGGGGAGGGTATGGCTACACCTTC.